What follows are 31 T cell receptor beta chains derived from one specimen sequenced in a study of shared clonotypes between healthy human individuals. Assay: immunoSEQ multiplex PCR; the TCRdb copy retains only in-frame clones and omits some. The profile covers 2 million to 3 million clones, with approximately 90% appearing a single time and about 0.13% taken by the ten largest. Sequencing input: naive CD4+ T cells sorted from blood. This sample's subset: CD45RA+ positively selected. All receptors derive from a young man in good health.

V usage is TRBV19 and J usage is TRBJ2-5; TRBD1 matches at 9 bases. The CDR3 length is 12 residues. V lost 9 bases, J lost 5 bases, and 4 bases stayed unmatched. Germline V gene sequence: CDR1 LNHDA, CDR2 SQIVND (reference sequence). CDR3 protein: CASGQGWETQYF. The DNA of the CDR3 is TGTGCCAGCGGACAGGGGTGGGAGACCCAGTACTTC.

The gene calls are TRBV6-6 and TRBJ1-2; the match to TRBD1 covers 7 bases. This CDR3 contains 15 residues. J lost 1 base, V lost 2 bases, and 4 bases had no gene match. Germline lookup yields CDR1 MNHNY and CDR2 SVGAGI (reference sequence). Here the CDR3 DNA reads TGTGCCAGCAGTTACCCGGGACAGAGTAACTATGGCTACACCTTC. Translating gives CASSYPGQSNYGYTF.

This clone was observed a single time. The rearrangement joins TRBV28 to TRBJ1-1; no reliable D call. CDR3 length: 12 residues. Germline V gene data show CDR1 as MDHEN and CDR2 as SYDVKM. Trimming removed 7 bases at V and 5 bases at J, with 11 bases between. DNA for the CDR3: TGTGCCAGCATCCTCCCCGGGACTGAAGCTTTCTTT. Its translation: CASILPGTEAFF.

This chain uses TRBV10-1 with TRBJ2-3; D may be TRBD2 (5 bases). The V end was cut by 0 bases, the J end by 7 bases, with 11 bases between. CDR3 length equals 14 residues. Germline V gene sequence: CDR1 WNHNN, CDR2 SYGVQD (reference sequence). Here the CDR3 DNA reads TGCGCCAGCAGTGAGTCCCTAGCCGTAAATACGCAGTATTTT. It specifies CASSESLAVNTQYF.

The chain employs TRBV2 and TRBJ1-6; D remains unclear. Germline CDR1 and CDR2: SNHLY and FYNNEI. The V and J ends lost 0 bases and 7 bases respectively, with 10 bases between them. The CDR3 is made up of 15 amino acids. CDR3 nucleotide sequence: TGTGCCAGCAGTGAAGCGCGAGGGTCCAATTCACCCCTCCACTTT. It translates to CASSEARGSNSPLHF.

This clone came up once. The rearrangement joins TRBV18 to TRBJ1-3, with TRBD1 identical over 7 bases. CDR1 is KGHSH, CDR2 LQKENI, per germline. J lost 4 bases, V lost 2 bases, and 8 bases had no gene match. The CDR3 spans 16 residues. CDR3 amino acids: CASSPFGPGQGNTIYF. The CDR3 nucleotides read TGTGCCAGCTCACCATTTGGACCGGGACAGGGAAACACCATATATTTT.

This chain uses TRBV18 with TRBJ1-2, with TRBD1 matching over 7 bases. The CDR3 spans 15 residues. J gave up 3 bases and V 5 bases, and 9 bases lay outside the gene matches. CDR1 and CDR2 from the germline V gene are KGHSH and LQKENI. CDR3 sequence: CASSVQQGSDYGYTF. The CDR3 coding sequence is TGTGCCAGCTCAGTTCAACAGGGGAGCGACTATGGCTACACCTTC.

CDR3 in amino acids: CASSAPGGNIQYF. The CDR3 coding sequence is TGTGCCAGCTCCGCCCCCGGGGGAAACATTCAGTACTTC. The chain is built from TRBV6-1 and TRBJ2-4, with a weak D call TRBD2 (6 bases). Germline CDR1 reads MNHNS; CDR2 reads SASEGT. Trimming pared 8 bases from V and 6 bases from J, leaving 14 bases between. The CDR3 sequence is 13 residues long.

DNA for the CDR3: TGCACCAGCAGCTCAGGGCCGAGGGGTGAAAAACTGTTTTTT. It is translated as CTSSSGPRGEKLFF. The chain combines TRBV1 with TRBJ1-4. TRBV1 has pseudogene status. CDR3 size: 14 residues.

This chain joins TRBV28 and TRBJ2-5; 13 bases map to TRBD2. The CDR3 extends over 16 amino acids. V dropped 3 bases and J dropped 7; count of bases not matched to a gene: 8. CDR1 and CDR2 from the germline V gene are MDHEN and SYDVKM. The CDR3 is CASSFRLAGGTWTQYF. CDR3 DNA sequence: TGTGCCAGCAGTTTCCGACTAGCGGGGGGCACTTGGACCCAGTACTTC.

The chain carries TRBV6-1 and TRBJ2-2, with TRBD2 as a possible D gene (6 bases). CDR1 is MNHNS, CDR2 SASEGT, per germline. The length of the CDR3 is 13 residues. V lost 8 bases and J lost 6, with 13 bases in between. The CDR3 reads CASGRRTSGELFF. The DNA of the CDR3 is TGTGCCAGCGGGAGGAGGACATCCGGGGAGCTGTTTTTT.

The V call is TRBV6-6, the J call TRBJ2-5, with TRBD2 identical over 7 bases. V lost 8 bases and J lost 5; bases outside the gene matches: 8. Germline V gives CDR1 MNHNY, CDR2 SVGAGI (reference sequence). The CDR3 extends over 13 amino acids. The CDR3: CASGAGVRETQYF. The DNA for the CDR3 is TGTGCCAGCGGGGCGGGAGTGAGGGAGACCCAGTACTTC.

The chain has TRBV7-2 and TRBJ2-7; D could derive from TRBD1 or TRBD2 (7 bases each). Trimming cost V 5 bases and J 1 base, with 12 bases left between them. The V gene's germline CDR1 is SGHTA and CDR2 FQGNSA. CDR3 size: 14 residues. Here the CDR3 DNA reads TGTGCCAGCAGCCCCCAGGGGGGGTCCTACGAGCAGTACTTC. Residues: CASSPQGGSYEQYF.

The gene calls are TRBV9 and TRBJ1-4, with 9 bases identical to TRBD1. After removal of 5 bases from V and 8 bases from J, the junction contained 7 bases not matched to a gene. This CDR3 has 14 amino acids. The germline V gene encodes CDR1 SGDLS and CDR2 YYNGEE. Written as DNA, the CDR3 is TGTGCCAGCAGTGAACCGGGACAGGGAGAAAAACTGTTTTTT. Protein sequence: CASSEPGQGEKLFF.

The rearrangement uses TRBV7-2 and TRBJ2-4, with 11 bases lining up with TRBD2. Germline loops: CDR1 SGHTA, CDR2 FQGNSA. J was trimmed by 0 bases and V by 4 bases; bases with no gene match: 5. The CDR3 has 17 residues. CDR3 nucleotides: TGTGCCAGCAGCTCACCGGGACTAGCGGAAGCCAAAAACATTCAGTACTTC. Protein: CASSSPGLAEAKNIQYF.

The V gene is TRBV5-1, the J gene TRBJ1-4; D ambiguous. This CDR3 spans 15 amino acids. Looked up from germline, CDR1 is SGHRS and CDR2 is YFSETQ. V was shortened by 4 bases and J by 1 base, with 11 bases between the two germline ends. This CDR3 is CASSPLGITNEKLFF. The CDR3 nucleotides read TGCGCCAGCAGCCCCTTGGGGATAACTAATGAAAAACTGTTTTTT.

The chain recombines TRBV21-1 with TRBJ2-7; no check of the table's D call, TRBD2, against the DNA was made. TRBV21-1 is an annotated pseudogene. CDR3 length: 15 residues. CDR3 nucleotide sequence: TGTGCCAGCAGCAGGCGACTCCTCCCCTCCTACGAGCAGTACTTC. Translated: CASSRRLLPSYEQYF.

V and J are TRBV19 and TRBJ2-7; D might be TRBD1 or TRBD2, each matching 7 bases. The CDR3 is made up of 17 amino acids. Germline CDR1 reads LNHDA; CDR2 reads SQIVND (reference sequence). V lost 5 bases, J lost 4 bases, and 24 bases lay in between. CDR3 in amino acids: CASSLLAAGRGPYEQYF. In DNA form, the CDR3 reads TGTGCCAGTAGTCTACTAGCAGCGGGGAGGGGGCCTTACGAGCAGTACTTC.

CDR3 sequence (DNA): TGTGCCAGCAGCGAGACTAGCGGGGGGCCCTTCGAAGAGCAGTTCTTC. This codes for CASSETSGGPFEEQFF. This chain joins TRBV9 and TRBJ2-1; 13 bases line up with TRBD2. The CDR3 spans 16 residues. CDR1 and CDR2 from the germline V gene are SGDLS and YYNGEE. The trim removed 3 bases at V and 10 bases at J, leaving 10 bases unmatched.

The rearrangement uses TRBV7-9 and TRBJ2-4; perhaps TRBD1 as D (6 bases). The CDR3 totals 17 residues. Deletions cut 2 bases from V and 1 base from J, with 15 bases between. CDR1 SEHNR and CDR2 FQNEAQ come from the germline V gene (reference sequence). CDR3 DNA sequence: TGTGCCAGCAGCTTAAATTCAGGGGTGGCGGCCAAAAACATTCAGTACTTC. Translation gives CASSLNSGVAAKNIQYF.

The V gene is TRBV27, the J gene TRBJ2-7; D is perhaps TRBD1 (7 bases). V was shortened by 7 bases and J by 3 bases, with 19 bases between the two germline ends. Germline V gene lookup returns CDR1 MNHEY and CDR2 SMNVEV (reference sequence). The CDR3 runs to 15 residues. This chain's CDR3 is CASKPRRDSLYEQYF. CDR3 coding DNA: TGTGCCAGCAAACCTCGGCGGGACAGCCTCTACGAGCAGTACTTC.

There are a few counts of this clone. An end of the junction differs from the germline gene, which may be a read error. The genes are TRBV28 and TRBJ1-1; no clear D gene. This CDR3 is built from 10 residues. Germline values: CDR1 MDHEN, CDR2 SYDVKM. CDR3 bases: TGTGCCAGCAGTCTATGGGATACTTTCTTT. This sequence encodes CASSLWDTFF.

V gene TRBV6-1 combines with J gene TRBJ2-7; TRBD1 might be the D (5 bases). CDR3 length: 12 amino acids. The V and J ends lost 7 bases and 6 bases respectively, with 13 bases between them. In germline, CDR1 is MNHNS, CDR2 SASEGT. The chain's CDR3 is CASTLGLFEQYF. CDR3 sequence (DNA): TGTGCCAGCACCCTGGGGCTTTTCGAGCAGTACTTC.

V is TRBV5-6 and J is TRBJ1-1; the D gene is possibly TRBD1 (5 bases). The CDR3 totals 13 residues. In germline, CDR1 is SGHDT, CDR2 YYEEEE. V dropped 0 bases and J dropped 7 bases, with 10 bases sitting between them. The CDR3 protein is CASSLGITGEAFF. CDR3 coding DNA: TGTGCCAGCAGCTTGGGAATCACAGGTGAAGCTTTCTTT.

This clone was observed a handful of times. CDR3 nucleotide sequence: TGTGCCTGGAGTGGTACAGGGGACGGTGAAGCTTTCTTT. It encodes CAWSGTGDGEAFF. The rearrangement links TRBV30 to TRBJ1-1, with 7 bases aligning to TRBD1. Trimming cost V 1 base and J 7 bases; bases outside gene matches: 6. The V gene's germline CDR1 is GTSNPN and CDR2 SVGIG (reference sequence). The CDR3 runs 13 residues.

This clone was seen once. The J gene is TRBJ1-3, the V gene TRBV13, with D possibly TRBD1 on 6 matching bases. V was trimmed by 3 bases and J by 5 bases, leaving 11 bases between them. The CDR3 consists of 14 residues. Germline V gives CDR1 PRHDT, CDR2 FYEKMQ (reference sequence). As DNA, the CDR3 is TGTGCCAGCAGCTTCCGAGACAGGCGAAACACCATATATTTT. Encoded protein: CASSFRDRRNTIYF.

In this sample, this clone turned up once. CDR3 loop: CASSLTGKSPDTQYF. The CDR3 DNA is TGCGCCAGCAGCTTGACGGGAAAGTCCCCAGATACGCAGTATTTT. The chain combines TRBV5-1 with TRBJ2-3, with a weak D call TRBD2 (5 bases). This CDR3 is built from 15 residues. Trimming removed 1 base from V and 4 bases from J, with 13 bases in between. Germline lookup yields CDR1 SGHRS and CDR2 YFSETQ. Full variable domain (missing parts from reference TRBV5-1 and TRBJ2-3): KAGVTQTPRYLIKTRGQQVTLSCSPISGHRSVSWYQQTPGQGLQFLFEYFSETQRNKGNFPGRFSGRQFSNSRSEMNVSTLELGDSALYLCASSLTGKSPDTQYFGPGTRLTVL.

This clone has only one observation. The genes are TRBV5-1 and TRBJ2-1, with 12 bases identical to TRBD1. The CDR3 totals 15 residues. Per germline, CDR1 SGHRS and CDR2 YFSETQ. The V segment lost 2 bases and the J segment 9 bases; nucleotides outside the gene matches: 6. This chain's CDR3 is CASSFTGTGGVEQFF. CDR3 DNA: TGCGCCAGCAGCTTCACCGGGACAGGGGGCGTTGAGCAGTTCTTC.

V gene TRBV6-1 combines with J gene TRBJ1-2; maybe TRBD1 (6 bases). This CDR3 is built from 14 residues. V lost 2 bases, J lost 8 bases, and 15 bases lay in between. Germline-derived CDR1 and CDR2 are MNHNS and SASEGT. The CDR3 loop reads CASSELTGSGGYTF. CDR3 coding DNA: TGTGCCAGCAGTGAATTAACAGGGAGTGGGGGCTACACCTTC.

The chain combines TRBV10-3 with TRBJ2-7, with 10 bases identical to TRBD1. The junction had 6 bases not matched to a gene; V was cut back by 0 bases and J by 7 bases. CDR3 length: 15 residues. Germline V gene sequence: CDR1 ENHRY, CDR2 SYGVKD. CDR3 nucleotide sequence: TGTGCCATCAGTGAGTCTGGGACAGGGGCCTCGGAGCAGTACTTC. Translated, it gives CAISESGTGASEQYF.

The chain links TRBV19 to TRBJ2-1; 8 bases line up with TRBD1. CDR1 and CDR2 from the germline V gene are LNHDA and SQIVND (reference sequence). V was pared by 5 bases and J by 12 bases, with 21 bases of the junction left unmatched. The CDR3 totals 17 residues. The CDR3 here is CASSPQPPTGPGTGQFF. Written as DNA, the CDR3 is TGTGCCAGTAGTCCTCAGCCCCCCACAGGACCAGGGACAGGGCAGTTCTTC.